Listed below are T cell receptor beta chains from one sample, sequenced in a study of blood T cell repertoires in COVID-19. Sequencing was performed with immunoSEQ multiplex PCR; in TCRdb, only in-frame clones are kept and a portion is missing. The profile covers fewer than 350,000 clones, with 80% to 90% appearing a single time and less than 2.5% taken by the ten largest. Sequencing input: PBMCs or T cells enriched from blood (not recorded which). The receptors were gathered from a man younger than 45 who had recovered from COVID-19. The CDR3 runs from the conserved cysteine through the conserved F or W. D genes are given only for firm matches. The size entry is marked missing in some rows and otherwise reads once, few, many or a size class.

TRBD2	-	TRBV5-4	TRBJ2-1	CASSLVPSGGIGNEQFF	TGTGCCAGCAGCTTGGTGCCTAGCGGGGGGATAGGGAATGAGCAGTTCTTC
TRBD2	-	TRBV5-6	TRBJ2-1	CASSLGLAGSYNEQFF	TGTGCCAGCAGCTTGGGACTAGCGGGCTCCTACAATGAGCAGTTCTTC
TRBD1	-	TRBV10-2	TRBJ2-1	CASGGRDRAGSNEQFF	TGCGCCAGCGGTGGCAGGGACAGGGCGGGATCAAATGAGCAGTTCTTC
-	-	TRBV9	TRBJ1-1	CASNSGGTEAFF	TGTGCCAGCAACTCGGGGGGCACTGAAGCTTTCTTT
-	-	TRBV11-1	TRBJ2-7	CASSLAALSYEQYF	TGTGCCAGCAGCTTAGCGGCTCTCTCCTACGAGCAGTACTTC
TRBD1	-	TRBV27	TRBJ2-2	CASSWGQGLWTGELFF	TGTGCCAGCAGTTGGGGACAGGGTCTTTGGACCGGGGAGCTGTTTTTT
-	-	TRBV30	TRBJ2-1	CAWTLGVSNNEQFF	TGTGCCTGGACCCTCGGGGTTTCCAACAATGAGCAGTTCTTC
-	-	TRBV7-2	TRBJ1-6	CASSPPLQGGSPLHF	TGTGCCAGCAGCCCACCCCTCCAAGGGGGTTCACCCCTCCACTTT
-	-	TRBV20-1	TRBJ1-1	CSASSDRMNTEAFF	TGCAGTGCTAGTTCGGACAGAATGAACACTGAAGCTTTCTTT
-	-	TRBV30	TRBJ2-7	CAWSVKLSYEQYF	TGTGCCTGGAGTGTAAAACTTTCGTACGAGCAGTACTTC
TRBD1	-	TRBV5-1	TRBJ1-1	CASSTVGQGNTEAFF	TGCGCCAGCAGCACAGTCGGACAGGGGAACACTGAAGCTTTCTTT
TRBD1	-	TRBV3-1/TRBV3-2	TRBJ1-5	CASSPGTGRIGGSNQPQHF	TGTGCCAGCAGCCCAGGGACAGGGAGGATTGGGGGTAGCAATCAGCCCCAGCATTTT
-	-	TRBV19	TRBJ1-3	CASSISRSGNTIYF	TGTGCCAGTAGTATATCTCGCTCTGGAAACACCATATATTTT
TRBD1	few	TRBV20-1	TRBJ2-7	CSARDREPYEQYF	TGCAGTGCTCGTGACAGGGAACCCTACGAGCAGTACTTC
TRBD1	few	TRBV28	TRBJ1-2	CASSPRDRGNTF	TGTGCCAGCAGTCCCCGGGACAGGGGGAACACCTTC
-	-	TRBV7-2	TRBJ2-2	CASSPGQIPKGELFF	TGTGCCAGCAGCCCCGGACAGATCCCAAAGGGGGAGCTGTTTTTT
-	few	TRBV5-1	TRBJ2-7	CASSLSGDSYEQYF	TGCGCCAGCAGCTTGTCGGGGGATAGCTACGAGCAGTACTTC
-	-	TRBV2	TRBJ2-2	CASSAEGRRELFF	TGTGCCAGCAGTGCCGAGGGTCGGCGGGAGCTGTTTTTT
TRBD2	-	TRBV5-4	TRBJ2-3	CAGSKRDSTDTQYF	TGTGCCGGGTCGAAGCGGGACAGCACAGATACGCAGTATTTT
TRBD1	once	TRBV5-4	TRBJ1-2	CASNPTGGYGYTF	TGTGCCAGCAATCCGACAGGGGGCTATGGCTACACCTTC
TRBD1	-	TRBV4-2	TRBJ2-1	CASSHELGQGRDNEQFF	TGTGCCAGCAGCCACGAACTGGGACAGGGGCGTGACAATGAGCAGTTCTTC
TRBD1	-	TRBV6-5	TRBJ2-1	CASRRTGQGYTEQFF	TGTGCCAGCAGACGTACGGGACAGGGTTACACTGAGCAGTTCTTC
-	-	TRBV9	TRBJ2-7	CASSVGVAGEQYF	TGTGCCAGCAGCGTAGGTGTGGCTGGTGAGCAGTACTTC
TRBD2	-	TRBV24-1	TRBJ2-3	CATSEEVGLAGGPDTQYF	TGTGCCACCAGTGAAGAGGTAGGACTAGCGGGGGGGCCGGATACGCAGTATTTT